This TCR beta chain comes out of a study of siplizumab effects on memory and regulatory T cells. Germline-derived CDR1 and CDR2 are KGHSH and LQKENI. J gave up 2 bases and V 8 bases, and 13 bases lay outside the gene matches. The CDR3 is 16 residues long. Assay: immunoSEQ multiplex PCR; the TCRdb copy retains only in-frame clones and omits some. The sample has some 80,000 clones, around 95% seen once. A note on this clone: Its target is unknown.

Findings and caveats of the study: Naive T cells seemed more diverse than memory cells and seemed major alloresponse contributors.

This TCR came from a human donor in good health. The specimen sequenced was CD8+ T cells sorted from blood. The V gene is TRBV18, the J gene TRBJ2-3; 7 bases map to TRBD2. The CDR3 is CASTPEGAGTTDTQYF. CDR3 nucleotide sequence: TGTGCCAGCACCCCGGAGGGAGCGGGAACCACAGATACGCAGTATTTT.